The T cell receptor (beta chain) under discussion was sequenced for a study of T-cell memory formation after mild COVID-19. Whole-study context: TCR clustering was largely donor specific.

In its sample, this clonotype was seen a few times. CDR3 length: 14 amino acids. V shed 4 bases and J 0 bases; nucleotides not matched to a gene: 4. Germline-derived CDR1 and CDR2 are SQVTM and ANQGSEA. Using its own MiXCR run on the 5' RACE reads, TCRdb lists one record per CDR3 protein. The sample lists around 340,000 distinct CDR3 sequences; 13% to 15% were seen once. The clonotype originates from a man aged 18 to 29 who had mild COVID-19 (a few samples of this study predate the infection). Cell type and time point are not known. Sequenced sample: PBMCs or a T cell subset sorted from them (not recorded which). J is TRBJ2-3 and V is TRBV29-1, with 7 bases fitting TRBD2. The CDR3 sequence: CSVGGGWSTDTQYF. The CDR3 nucleotides read TGCAGCGTTGGGGGGGGTTGGAGCACAGATACGCAGTATTTT.